Each of the 2 T cell receptor beta chains below was sequenced from the same sample in a study of shared clonotypes between healthy human individuals. The repertoire was sequenced with immunoSEQ multiplex PCR; TCRdb's copy has only in-frame clones and lacks some. The table includes about 2.3 million clones, 85% to 95% detected once. The specimen was naive CD4+ T cells from PBMCs. Stated subset: CD45RA+ positively selected. The receptors originated from a man younger than 35 in good health. Some clones in this sample may be carry-over from other donors' samples.

The V call is TRBV7-2, the J call TRBJ1-1; D is possibly TRBD1 (5 bases). CDR1 and CDR2 from the germline V gene are SGHTA and FQGNSA. The length of the CDR3 is 13 residues. The V end was cut by 1 base, the J end by 4 bases, with 7 bases between. CDR3 loop: CASSLVGATEAFF. CDR3 bases: TGTGCCAGCAGCTTAGTCGGGGCCACTGAAGCTTTCTTT.

The chain uses TRBV28 and TRBJ2-7, with TRBD2 as a possible D gene (5 bases). V was trimmed by 3 bases and J by 3 bases, leaving 9 bases between them. The CDR3 totals 13 residues. Germline values: CDR1 MDHEN, CDR2 SYDVKM. The CDR3 region has the DNA TGTGCCAGCAGTTTCGGGATCCGCTACGAGCAGTACTTC. Protein: CASSFGIRYEQYF.